A single sample gave rise to the 10 T cell receptor beta chains below, sequenced in a study of control samples from healthy donors and cancer patients. Measured with immunoSEQ multiplex PCR; TCRdb has only the in-frame clones, and not every one. The sample contains 100,000 to 150,000 clones, roughly 88% of which appear only once. The sequencing input was blood. These receptors were taken from a man aged 50-60 years in good health.

This clone was counted between two and nine times. The chain links TRBV6-4 to TRBJ2-3; 12 nucleotides agree with TRBD2. The CDR3 runs 14 residues. The germline CDR1 and CDR2 sequences are MRHNA and SNTAGT. V shed 4 bases, J shed 4 bases, and the junction held 0 bases outside the gene matches. Here the CDR3 reads CASSGTSGADTQYF. The CDR3 DNA is TGTGCCAGCAGTGGGACTAGCGGGGCAGATACGCAGTATTTT.

V and J are TRBV28 and TRBJ2-7, with D unclear. Germline V gives CDR1 MDHEN, CDR2 SYDVKM. Trimming took 5 bases from V and 2 from J, leaving 13 bases between them. The CDR3 loop spans 14 amino acids. This chain's CDR3 is CASSPERHAYEQYF. DNA for the CDR3: TGTGCCAGCAGTCCGGAAAGACATGCCTACGAGCAGTACTTC.

The rearrangement joins TRBV3-1 (or the pseudogene TRBV3-2) to TRBJ1-1; the D gene is possibly TRBD1 (5 bases). Germline V CDR1 and CDR2: LGHDT, YNNKEL (reference sequence). V lost 0 bases and J lost 3, with 8 bases in between. The CDR3 loop spans 14 amino acids. DNA of the CDR3: TGTGCCAGCAGCCAAGATTTGGGGGACACTGAAGCTTTCTTT. Protein sequence: CASSQDLGDTEAFF.

This clone was seen a handful of times. The CDR3 nucleotides read TGTGCCAGCAGCCCGGGGGAGTGGGGGGGGACAGATACGCAGTATTTT. Protein: CASSPGEWGGTDTQYF. The rearrangement links TRBV6-6 to TRBJ2-3; 7 bases align to TRBD2. The CDR3 runs to 16 residues. V lost 6 bases, J lost 3 bases, and 12 bases stayed unmatched. Germline V gene lookup returns CDR1 MNHNY and CDR2 SVGAGI (reference sequence).

This sequence joins TRBV3-1 (or the pseudogene TRBV3-2) and TRBJ2-2; D gene unclear. V was pared by 7 bases and J by 2 bases, with 5 bases between. The germline V gene encodes CDR1 LGHDT and CDR2 YNNKEL (reference sequence). The CDR3 extends over 12 amino acids. CDR3 in amino acids: CASTPNTGELFF. In DNA, the CDR3 is TGTGCCAGCACCCCAAACACCGGGGAGCTGTTTTTT.

The chain links TRBV5-6 to TRBJ2-7; D possibly corresponds to TRBD2 (7 bases). Trimming took off 4 bases at V and 5 bases at J, with 13 bases between the two ends. CDR1 is SGHDT and CDR2 is YYEEEE in the germline V gene. This CDR3 region has 13 residues. The CDR3: CASSPGGLDEQYF. The CDR3 bases are TGTGCCAGCAGCCCGGGGGGCCTCGACGAGCAGTACTTC.

CDR3 DNA sequence: TGCGCCAGCAGCTTGGGCCAGGGTGTAGATGAGCAGTTCTTC. Encoded protein: CASSLGQGVDEQFF. The chain joins TRBV5-1 to TRBJ2-1, with D perhaps TRBD1 (5 bases). The germline V gene encodes CDR1 SGHRS and CDR2 YFSETQ. This CDR3 is 14 amino acids long. V lost 0 bases to trimming and J lost 8 bases, with 12 bases between them.

The J gene is TRBJ1-1, the V gene TRBV10-3, with TRBD1 as a possible D gene (6 bases). Trimming removed 8 bases from V and 4 bases from J, with 17 bases in between. The CDR3 has 14 residues. Germline V gene data show CDR1 as ENHRY and CDR2 as SYGVKD. CDR3 in amino acids: CAIGGYTGATEAFF. CDR3 nucleotides: TGTGCCATCGGTGGGTACACGGGGGCCACTGAAGCTTTCTTT.

For this clone: Other DNA variants within this sample encode the same CDR3. This chain connects TRBV28 to TRBJ2-5, with D possibly being TRBD1 (6 bases). V lost 2 bases, J lost 2 bases, and 15 bases lay in between. Looked up from germline, CDR1 is MDHEN and CDR2 is SYDVKM. CDR3 length equals 16 residues. The CDR3: CASSLRGTTFQETQYF. DNA of the CDR3: TGTGCCAGCAGTTTAAGGGGGACGACCTTTCAAGAGACCCAGTACTTC. The whole variable domain, remainder taken from reference TRBV28 and TRBJ2-5, is DVKVTQSSRYLVKRTGEKVFLECVQDMDHENMFWYRQDPGLGLRLIYFSYDVKMKEKGDIPEGYSVSREKKERFSLILESASTNQTSMYLCASSLRGTTFQETQYFGPGTRLLVL.

The CDR3 DNA follows: TGCGCCAGCAGCCTAACTTGGACGGGGCGGTATGGCTACACCTTC. Its protein is CASSLTWTGRYGYTF. This chain links TRBV5-1 with TRBJ1-2; TRBD1 is a possible D gene (5 bases). This CDR3 is built from 15 residues. Trimming removed 4 bases at V and 5 bases at J, with 18 bases between. The germline gives CDR1 SGHRS, CDR2 YFSETQ.